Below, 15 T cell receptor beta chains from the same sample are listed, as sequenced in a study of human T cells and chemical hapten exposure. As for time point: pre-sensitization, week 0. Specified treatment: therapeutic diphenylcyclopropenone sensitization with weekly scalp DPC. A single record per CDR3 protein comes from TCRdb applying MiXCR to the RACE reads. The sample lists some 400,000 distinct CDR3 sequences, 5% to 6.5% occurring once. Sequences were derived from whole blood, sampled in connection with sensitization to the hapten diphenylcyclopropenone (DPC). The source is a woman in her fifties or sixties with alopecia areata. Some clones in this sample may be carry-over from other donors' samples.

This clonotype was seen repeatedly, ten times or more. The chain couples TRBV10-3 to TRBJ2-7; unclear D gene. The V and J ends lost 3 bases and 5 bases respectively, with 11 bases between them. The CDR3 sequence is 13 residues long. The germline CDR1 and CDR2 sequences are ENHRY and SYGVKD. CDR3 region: CAISENGEDEQYF. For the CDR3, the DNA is TGTGCCATCAGTGAAAACGGAGAGGACGAGCAGTACTTC.

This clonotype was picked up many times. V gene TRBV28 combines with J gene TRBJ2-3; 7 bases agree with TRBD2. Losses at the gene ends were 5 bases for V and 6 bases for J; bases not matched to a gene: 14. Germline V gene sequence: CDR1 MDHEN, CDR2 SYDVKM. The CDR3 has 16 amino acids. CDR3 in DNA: TGTGCCAGCAGTCCGGGACTTACCACTAGCGTTGATACGCAGTATTTT. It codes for CASSPGLTTSVDTQYF. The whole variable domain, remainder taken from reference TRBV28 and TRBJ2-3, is DVKVTQSSRYLVKRTGEKVFLECVQDMDHENMFWYRQDPGLGLRLIYFSYDVKMKEKGDIPEGYSVSREKKERFSLILESASTNQTSMYLCASSPGLTTSVDTQYFGPGTRLTVL.

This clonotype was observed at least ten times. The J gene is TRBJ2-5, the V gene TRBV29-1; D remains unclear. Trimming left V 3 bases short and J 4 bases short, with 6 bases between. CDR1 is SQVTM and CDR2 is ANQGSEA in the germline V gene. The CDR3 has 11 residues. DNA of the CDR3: TGCAGCGTTGATGTCGCAGAGACCCAGTACTTC. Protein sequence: CSVDVAETQYF.

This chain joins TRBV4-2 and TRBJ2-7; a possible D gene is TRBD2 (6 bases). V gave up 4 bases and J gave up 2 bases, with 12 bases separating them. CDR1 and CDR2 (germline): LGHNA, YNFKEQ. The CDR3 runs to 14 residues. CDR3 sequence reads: CASSPRTTTYEQYF. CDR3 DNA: TGTGCCAGCAGCCCCCGGACTACCACCTACGAGCAGTACTTC.

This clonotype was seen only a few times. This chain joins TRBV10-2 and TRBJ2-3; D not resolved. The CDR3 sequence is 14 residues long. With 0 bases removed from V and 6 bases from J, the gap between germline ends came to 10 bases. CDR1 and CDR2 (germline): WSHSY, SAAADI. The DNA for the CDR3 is TGCGCCAGCAGTGAGTCCCTACGCAGGGATACGCAGTATTTT. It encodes CASSESLRRDTQYF.

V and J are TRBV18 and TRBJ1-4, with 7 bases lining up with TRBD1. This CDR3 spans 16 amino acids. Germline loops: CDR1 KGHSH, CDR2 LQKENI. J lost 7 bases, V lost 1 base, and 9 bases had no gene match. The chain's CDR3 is CASSPRQGEGTEKLFF. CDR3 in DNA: TGTGCCAGCTCACCACGGCAGGGGGAAGGAACTGAAAAACTGTTTTTT.

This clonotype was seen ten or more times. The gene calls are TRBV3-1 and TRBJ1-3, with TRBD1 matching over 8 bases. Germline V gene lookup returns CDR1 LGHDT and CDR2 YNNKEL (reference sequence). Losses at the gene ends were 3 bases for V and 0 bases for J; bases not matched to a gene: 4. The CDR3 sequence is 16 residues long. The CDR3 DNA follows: TGTGCCAGCAGCCACCGGACAGGGCCCTCTGGAAACACCATATATTTT. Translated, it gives CASSHRTGPSGNTIYF.

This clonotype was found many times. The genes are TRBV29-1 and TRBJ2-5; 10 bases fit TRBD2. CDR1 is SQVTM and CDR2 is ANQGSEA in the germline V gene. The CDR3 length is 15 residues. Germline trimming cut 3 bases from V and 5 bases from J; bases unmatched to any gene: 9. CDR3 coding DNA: TGCAGCGTTGATCGGGCTAGCGGGAGCGCGGAGACCCAGTACTTC. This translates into CSVDRASGSAETQYF.

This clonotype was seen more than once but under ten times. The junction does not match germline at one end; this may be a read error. The CDR3 loop is CSARDSRLDEKLFF. CDR3 sequence (DNA): TGCAGTGCTCGAGACAGTCGTCTCGATGAAAAACTGTTTTTT. The chain employs TRBV20-1 and TRBJ1-4, with a possible D match to TRBD1 (5 bases). Germline V lookup: CDR1 DFQATT, CDR2 SNEGSKA (reference sequence). The CDR3 has 14 residues.

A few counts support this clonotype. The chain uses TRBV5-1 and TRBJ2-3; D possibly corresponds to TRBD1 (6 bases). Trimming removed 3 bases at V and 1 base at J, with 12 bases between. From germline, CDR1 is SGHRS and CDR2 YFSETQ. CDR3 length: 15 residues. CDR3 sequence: CASSSDSSGTDTQYF. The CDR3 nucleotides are TGCGCCAGCAGCTCGGACAGTAGTGGCACAGATACGCAGTATTTT.

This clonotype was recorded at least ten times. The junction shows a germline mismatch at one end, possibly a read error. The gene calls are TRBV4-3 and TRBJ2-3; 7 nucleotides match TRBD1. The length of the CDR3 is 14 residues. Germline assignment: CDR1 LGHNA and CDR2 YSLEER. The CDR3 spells CASSQVTGTDTQYF. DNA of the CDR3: TGCGCCAGCAGCCAAGTCACAGGGACAGATACACAGTATTTT.

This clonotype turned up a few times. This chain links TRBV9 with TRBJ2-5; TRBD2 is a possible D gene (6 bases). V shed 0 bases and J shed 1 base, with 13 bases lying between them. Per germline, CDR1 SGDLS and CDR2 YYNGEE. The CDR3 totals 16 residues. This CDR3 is CASSVGMIAVQETQYF. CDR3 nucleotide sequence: TGTGCCAGCAGCGTAGGAATGATAGCGGTCCAAGAGACCCAGTACTTC.

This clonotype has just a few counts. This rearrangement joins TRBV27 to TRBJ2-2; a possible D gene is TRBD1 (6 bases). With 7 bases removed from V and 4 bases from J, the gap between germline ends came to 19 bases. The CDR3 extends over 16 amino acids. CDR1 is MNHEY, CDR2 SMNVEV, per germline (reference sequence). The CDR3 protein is CASNKRGRGATGELFF. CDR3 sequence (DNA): TGTGCCAGCAACAAAAGAGGCAGGGGTGCCACCGGGGAGCTGTTTTTT.

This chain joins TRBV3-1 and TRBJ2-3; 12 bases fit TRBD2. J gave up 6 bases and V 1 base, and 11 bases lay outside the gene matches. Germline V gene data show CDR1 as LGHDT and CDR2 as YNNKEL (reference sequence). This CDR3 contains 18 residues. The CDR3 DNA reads TGTGCCAGCAGCCAAGGACTAGCGGGGGCCTATAGGTCGGATACGCAGTATTTT. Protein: CASSQGLAGAYRSDTQYF.

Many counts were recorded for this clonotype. This CDR3 is CASSWGYNEQFF. The DNA of the CDR3 is TGTGCCAGCAGTTGGGGTTACAATGAGCAGTTCTTC. The rearrangement joins TRBV6-2 or TRBV6-3 to TRBJ2-1; D uncertain. Deletions cut 4 bases from V and 4 bases from J, with 5 bases between. Germline V gene sequence: CDR1 MNHEY, CDR2 SVGEGT. This CDR3 comprises 12 residues.